This T cell receptor beta chain was recorded in a study of brain T cells in children with intractable seizures. Notes on this clone: Its cognate antigen is unknown.

The CDR3 runs 15 residues. CDR1 and CDR2 from the germline V gene are MNHEY and SMNVEV (reference sequence). V was shortened by 6 bases and J by 3 bases, with 17 bases between the two germline ends. Only in-frame clones appear in the TCRdb table, and some are missing; sequencing was by immunoSEQ multiplex PCR. The data hold roughly 80,000 clones, with approximately 89% observed a single time. Regarding the study as a whole: HCMV serostatus was not known, and viral specificity came from CDR3 similarity only.

Only cases whose brain tissue showed the highest T cell transcript signatures were sequenced. Specimen: peripheral blood, collected at surgery. This chain links TRBV27 with TRBJ1-2; possibly TRBD1 for D (6 bases). This clonotype originated in a girl aged 2-9 years with Rasmussen encephalitis and intractable seizures. The CDR3 sequence: CASRRTALVDYGYTF. DNA of the CDR3: TGTGCCAGCAGAAGGACAGCCCTCGTTGACTATGGCTACACCTTC.